These 10 T cell receptor beta chains were all obtained from the same sample, sequenced in a study of long-term antiretroviral therapy in people with HIV. It was version v3.0 of the immunoSEQ assay that was run at survey level. Sequencing was performed with immunoSEQ multiplex PCR; in TCRdb, only in-frame clones are kept and a portion is missing. The table lists about 44,000 clones, over 90% of them singletons. The sample consisted of unsorted PBMCs, taken 3.7 years after starting antiretroviral therapy. These receptors all stem from a woman in her forties or fifties with HIV.

The chain is built from TRBV11-2 and TRBJ2-5, with 8 bases lining up with TRBD2. Trimming cost V 2 bases and J 4 bases; bases outside gene matches: 6. CDR1 SGHAT and CDR2 FQNNGV come from the germline V gene. The CDR3 extends over 15 amino acids. Here the CDR3 reads CASSLTAGVRETQYF. The CDR3 DNA sequence: TGTGCCAGCAGCTTAACAGCGGGGGTACGAGAGACCCAGTACTTC.

A single count supports this clone. This sequence joins TRBV7-9 and TRBJ2-1; the D gene is possibly TRBD1 (6 bases). Germline V lookup: CDR1 SEHNR, CDR2 FQNEAQ (reference sequence). The length of the CDR3 is 14 residues. V was cut by 6 bases and J by 5 bases, with 14 bases left in between. CDR3 DNA: TGTGCCAGCAGTACCGGGACACCTAACAATGAGCAGTTCTTC. Protein product: CASSTGTPNNEQFF. The full variable domain, with the rest looked up from reference TRBV7-9 and TRBJ2-1, is DTGVSQNPRHKITKRGQNVTFRCDPISEHNRLYWYRQTLGQGPEFLTYFQNEAQLEKSRLLSDRFSAERPKGSFSTLEIQRTEQGDSAMYLCASSTGTPNNEQFFGPGTRLTVL.

This clone was recorded only once. This chain links TRBV14 with TRBJ2-1; perhaps TRBD2 as D (5 bases). This CDR3 comprises 14 residues. Looked up from germline, CDR1 is SGHDN and CDR2 is FVKESK. V was pared by 8 bases and J by 3 bases, with 14 bases between. The CDR3 region has the DNA TGTGCCAGCGGCGGGCCGATTTACTACAATGAGCAGTTCTTC. Residues: CASGGPIYYNEQFF.

This clone was observed a single time. This chain connects TRBV7-2 to TRBJ2-3; 8 positions agree with TRBD2. Trimming at V came to 5 bases and at J to 1 base, leaving 8 bases not matched to a gene. The CDR3 has 16 residues. Germline values: CDR1 SGHTA, CDR2 FQGNSA. CDR3 nucleotide sequence: TGTGCCAGCAGCAAATGGACTAGCCCCCGCACAGATACGCAGTATTTT. Amino acid sequence: CASSKWTSPRTDTQYF.

The V and J genes are TRBV9 and TRBJ2-7; maybe TRBD2 (9 bases). V lost 3 bases and J 3 bases, leaving 16 bases between the germline ends. This CDR3 is 15 amino acids long. The germline gives CDR1 SGDLS, CDR2 YYNGEE. Written as DNA, the CDR3 is TGTGCCAGCAGCGCAGGGGGCGGGGGGGACTACGAGCAGTACTTC. As protein: CASSAGGGGDYEQYF.

Remarks on this clone: The same CDR3 arises from other DNA sequences in this sample as well. The chain carries TRBV4-1 and TRBJ1-5, with TRBD1 as a possible D gene (6 bases). Germline-derived CDR1 and CDR2 are MGHRA and YSYEKL. The CDR3 covers 15 residues. Between the trimmed V and J ends, which lost 1 base and 6 bases, there was a span of 13 bases. The CDR3 loop is CASSQGRGIGQPQHF. The CDR3, as DNA: TGCGCCAGCAGCCAAGGCAGGGGTATAGGTCAGCCCCAGCATTTT.

V usage is TRBV6-5 and J usage is TRBJ1-4; a possible D gene is TRBD1 (5 bases). The CDR3 runs to 14 residues. The germline V gene encodes CDR1 MNHEY and CDR2 SVGAGI. V was clipped by 6 bases and J by 6 bases, with 14 bases between them. CDR3 nucleotide sequence: TGTGCCAGCAGAAACGTCGGGGGTCATGAAAAACTGTTTTTT. It specifies CASRNVGGHEKLFF.

This chain joins TRBV7-9 and TRBJ2-7, with D maybe TRBD1 (6 bases). The CDR3 has 13 amino acids. Germline lookup yields CDR1 SEHNR and CDR2 FQNEAQ (reference sequence). Trimming stripped 5 bases from V and 4 bases from J, with 12 bases between. The CDR3 reads CASSPGVGYEQYF. Here the CDR3 DNA reads TGTGCCAGCAGCCCAGGGGTGGGGTACGAGCAGTACTTC.

The rearrangement joins TRBV19 to TRBJ2-3; a possible D gene is TRBD2 (6 bases). CDR1 is LNHDA and CDR2 is SQIVND in the germline V gene (reference sequence). This CDR3 is built from 15 residues. V lost 1 base, J lost 1 base, and 9 bases lay in between. The CDR3 nucleotides read TGTGCCAGTAGTATAGGCGGGGCCCGCACAGATACGCAGTATTTT. As protein: CASSIGGARTDTQYF.

The chain employs TRBV6-5 and TRBJ2-7, with D maybe TRBD2 (7 bases). CDR3 length: 14 residues. Per the germline V gene, CDR1 is MNHEY and CDR2 is SVGAGI. V lost 5 bases, J lost 3 bases, and 14 bases lay in between. The DNA of the CDR3 is TGTGCCAGCAGTCTACAGGGAGGGGGCTACGAGCAGTACTTC. Its translation: CASSLQGGGYEQYF.